This T cell receptor beta chain was identified during a study of blood T cell repertoires in COVID-19. The CDR3 is 11 amino acids. V shed 6 bases and J shed 4 bases, with 6 bases lying between them. Germline CDR1 and CDR2: SQVTM and ANQGSEA. Sequencing was performed with immunoSEQ multiplex PCR; in TCRdb, only in-frame clones are kept and a portion is missing. The repertoire holds over 20,000 clones, with around 92% as singletons. This chain links TRBV29-1 with TRBJ2-2; D unclear. This clonotype originated in a man in his 70s with active COVID-19. The sequenced sample was peripheral blood. The CDR3 coding sequence is TGCAGCGTAGCCGTCACCGGGGAGCTGTTTTTT. Its translation is CSVAVTGELFF.